Each of the 32 T cell receptor beta chains below was sequenced from the same sample in a study of shared clonotypes between healthy human individuals. Sequencing was performed with immunoSEQ multiplex PCR; in TCRdb, only in-frame clones are kept and a portion is missing. The sample records about 2,100,000 clones, around 93% being singletons. Only CD45RO-negative cells positively selected for CCR7 counted as naive CD8 cells, so terminally differentiated effector memory CD45RA+ cells were excluded. The sample comprised naive CD8+ T cells from PBMCs. The receptors derive from a man younger than 35 in good health. Some clones in this sample may be carry-over from other donors' samples.

V gene TRBV6-1 combines with J gene TRBJ2-7; D remains ambiguous. The CDR3 contains 10 residues. Germline V gene lookup returns CDR1 MNHNS and CDR2 SASEGT. Trimming left V 10 bases short and J 2 bases short, with 6 bases between. The CDR3 DNA sequence: TGTGCCACCAGAGCCTACGAGCAGTACTTC. Translated: CATRAYEQYF.

This clone was detected only once. The J gene is TRBJ2-2, the V gene TRBV28; weak D call: TRBD1 (6 bases). Germline lookup yields CDR1 MDHEN and CDR2 SYDVKM. The CDR3 consists of 16 residues. V was shortened by 3 bases and J by 2 bases, with 13 bases between the two germline ends. CDR3: CASSLLGHGNTGELFF. The CDR3 DNA sequence: TGTGCCAGCAGTTTGTTGGGACACGGAAACACCGGGGAGCTGTTTTTT.

This chain joins TRBV4-1 and TRBJ2-1, with 10 bases identical to TRBD2. V gave up 4 bases and J gave up 4 bases; unmatched junction bases: 4. Germline lookup yields CDR1 MGHRA and CDR2 YSYEKL. The CDR3 runs to 15 residues. The CDR3 nucleotides are TGCGCCAGCAGCCCTCTAGCGGGAGAATACAATGAGCAGTTCTTC. Protein: CASSPLAGEYNEQFF.

Notes on this clone: This sample also contains other DNA sequences that code for the same CDR3. V usage is TRBV28 and J usage is TRBJ2-7; D remains ambiguous. The CDR3 has 12 residues. V lost 6 bases and J lost 4, with 10 bases in between. Germline V gene lookup returns CDR1 MDHEN and CDR2 SYDVKM. The CDR3, as DNA: TGTGCCAGCAGCCCACCGTTGTACGAGCAGTACTTC. Protein sequence: CASSPPLYEQYF.

The genes are TRBV7-9 and TRBJ2-2; D is unresolved. The CDR3 runs 10 residues. Germline CDR1 SEHNR, CDR2 FQNEAQ (reference sequence). V shed 8 bases and J shed 6 bases, with 4 bases lying between them. The CDR3 sequence is CASFPGELFF. The CDR3 coding sequence is TGTGCCAGCTTCCCCGGGGAGCTGTTTTTT.

For this clone: Other DNA sequences within the sample encode an identical CDR3. The chain joins TRBV7-2 to TRBJ2-7; D possibly uses TRBD1 or TRBD2 (5 bases each). V was shortened by 4 bases and J by 4 bases, with 14 bases between the two germline ends. This CDR3 is 14 amino acids long. Germline CDR1 SGHTA, CDR2 FQGNSA. CDR3 DNA: TGTGCCAGCAGCTCCGGGACCCTTGGGTACGAGCAGTACTTC. Its translation is CASSSGTLGYEQYF.

J is TRBJ1-1 and V is TRBV10-3, with D possibly being TRBD1 (6 bases). The CDR3 spans 14 residues. Germline V gene lookup returns CDR1 ENHRY and CDR2 SYGVKD. Trimming cost V 5 bases and J 1 base, with 11 bases left between them. The CDR3 DNA reads TGTGCCATCAGTCCGGGACAAAAGAACACTGAAGCTTTCTTT. Protein sequence: CAISPGQKNTEAFF.

The V and J genes are TRBV7-9 and TRBJ2-5; the match to TRBD2 covers 12 bases. J was trimmed by 0 bases and V by 2 bases; bases with no gene match: 4. The length of the CDR3 is 17 residues. The germline V gene encodes CDR1 SEHNR and CDR2 FQNEAQ (reference sequence). The CDR3 bases are TGTGCCAGCAGCTTACCGGGACTAGCGGGCAACCAAGAGACCCAGTACTTC. Its protein is CASSLPGLAGNQETQYF.

Concerning this clone: The sample has other DNA sequences that encode this CDR3 too. V gene TRBV7-9 combines with J gene TRBJ2-2; TRBD2 agrees at 8 bases. The CDR3 spans 16 residues. V dropped 1 base and J dropped 2; count of bases not matched to a gene: 3. Germline CDR1 SEHNR, CDR2 FQNEAQ (reference sequence). The CDR3 reads CASSLGLAGNTGELFF. As DNA, the CDR3 is TGTGCCAGCAGCTTAGGGCTAGCGGGTAACACCGGGGAGCTGTTTTTT.

The V call is TRBV7-9, the J call TRBJ2-7; no firm D call. This CDR3 is built from 15 residues. V was pared by 5 bases and J by 8 bases, with 22 bases between. Germline-derived CDR1 and CDR2 are SEHNR and FQNEAQ (reference sequence). The chain's CDR3 is CASSLFTDQTSKQYF. The CDR3 DNA sequence: TGTGCCAGCAGCCTTTTTACAGATCAGACTTCGAAGCAGTACTTC. The full variable domain, in which reference TRBV7-9 and TRBJ2-7 provide the parts outside the CDR3, is DTGVSQNPRHKITKRGQNVTFRCDPISEHNRLYWYRQTLGQGPEFLTYFQNEAQLEKSRLLSDRFSAERPKGSFSTLEIQRTEQGDSAMYLCASSLFTDQTSKQYFGPGTRLTVT.

Notes on this clone: Sequence at one end of the junction differs from germline and may be a read error. V is TRBV5-8 and J is TRBJ2-7, with TRBD1 identical over 8 bases. The CDR3 runs to 14 residues. Germline V CDR1 and CDR2: SGHTS, YDEGEE. CDR3 in amino acids: CASSPREYYRGMDF. CDR3 sequence (DNA): TGTGCCAGCAGCCCCAGAGAGTATTACAGGGGGATGGATTTC.

The CDR3 protein is CASSLSVSYEQYF. The CDR3 DNA sequence: TGTGCCAGCAGCCTCTCCGTTTCCTACGAGCAGTACTTC. The chain recombines TRBV7-3 with TRBJ2-7; no definite D call. The V and J ends lost 5 bases and 1 base respectively, with 9 bases between them. The CDR3 has 13 amino acids. The germline CDR1 and CDR2 sequences are SGHTA and FQGTGA.

The V gene is TRBV5-6, the J gene TRBJ2-5, with 9 bases identical to TRBD2. Looked up from germline, CDR1 is SGHDT and CDR2 is YYEEEE. This CDR3 is built from 16 residues. With V trimmed by 0 bases and J by 3 bases, 6 bases remained unmatched. CDR3 residues: CASSLGSPSGKETQYF. In DNA, the CDR3 is TGTGCCAGCAGCTTGGGAAGCCCTAGCGGGAAAGAGACCCAGTACTTC. Using reference TRBV5-6 and TRBJ2-5 for the parts outside the CDR3, the full variable domain is DAGVTQSPTHLIKTRGQQVTLRCSPKSGHDTVSWYQQALGQGPQFIFQYYEEEERQRGNFPDRFSGHQFPNYSSELNVNALLLGDSALYLCASSLGSPSGKETQYFGPGTRLLVL.

The rearrangement links TRBV27 to TRBJ1-4, with D tentatively TRBD1 (6 bases). CDR1 and CDR2 (germline): MNHEY, SMNVEV (reference sequence). V gave up 5 bases and J gave up 4 bases, with 20 bases separating them. This CDR3 has 17 amino acids. The chain's CDR3 is CASSPYHLQGYNEKLFF. The CDR3 coding sequence is TGTGCCAGCAGTCCTTACCATTTACAGGGTTATAATGAAAAACTGTTTTTT.

V and J are TRBV2 and TRBJ2-3, with D possibly matching TRBD2 (5 bases). Trimming pared 7 bases from V and 0 bases from J, leaving 8 bases between. Germline loops: CDR1 SNHLY, CDR2 FYNNEI. The CDR3 has 13 amino acids. In nucleotides, the CDR3 is TGTGCCAGCATCGACTATAGCACAGATACGCAGTATTTT. It translates to CASIDYSTDTQYF.

A few counts support this clone. CDR3 residues: CASLGPSGANVLTF. DNA for the CDR3: TGTGCCAGCCTCGGGCCCTCTGGGGCCAACGTCCTGACTTTC. The chain uses TRBV28 and TRBJ2-6; D gene uncertain. The germline V and J ends were trimmed by 8 bases and 0 bases, with 8 bases remaining between them. The CDR3 runs to 14 residues. Germline-derived CDR1 and CDR2 are MDHEN and SYDVKM. The full variable domain, its missing parts supplied by reference TRBV28 and TRBJ2-6, is DVKVTQSSRYLVKRTGEKVFLECVQDMDHENMFWYRQDPGLGLRLIYFSYDVKMKEKGDIPEGYSVSREKKERFSLILESASTNQTSMYLCASLGPSGANVLTFGAGSRLTVL.

The rearrangement links TRBV5-5 to TRBJ2-7, with D possibly TRBD1 on 6 matching bases. The CDR3 runs 14 residues. V was pared by 3 bases and J by 3 bases, with 13 bases between. Germline CDR1 is SGHKS and CDR2 is YYEKEE (reference sequence). The CDR3 spells CASSWELDSYEQYF. For the CDR3, the DNA is TGTGCCAGCAGCTGGGAACTGGACAGCTACGAGCAGTACTTC.

The genes are TRBV6-5 and TRBJ1-1, with 8 bases matching TRBD1. V gave up 8 bases and J gave up 2 bases; unmatched junction bases: 7. The CDR3 sequence is 14 residues long. Germline V gene data show CDR1 as MNHEY and CDR2 as SVGAGI. The CDR3 protein is CASGYRGINTEAFF. DNA of the CDR3: TGTGCCAGCGGCTACAGGGGGATAAACACTGAAGCTTTCTTT.

The gene calls are TRBV27 and TRBJ1-1; 9 positions agree with TRBD1. V lost 5 bases to trimming and J lost 6 bases; unmatched junction nucleotides: 4. Germline V gives CDR1 MNHEY, CDR2 SMNVEV (reference sequence). CDR3 size: 13 residues. The DNA for the CDR3 is TGTGCCAGCAGTACGGGACAGGGAGCTGAAGCTTTCTTT. The encoded protein is CASSTGQGAEAFF.

The chain joins TRBV4-3 to TRBJ1-2; no clear D. Trimming cost V 0 bases and J 8 bases, with 16 bases left between them. The germline gives CDR1 LGHNA, CDR2 YSLEER. There are 15 residues in the CDR3. CDR3 bases: TGCGCCAGCAGCCAAGATTGGGTCGGGTCTCGGGGCTACACCTTC. It translates to CASSQDWVGSRGYTF.

The gene calls are TRBV29-1 and TRBJ2-7; 9 bases are shared with TRBD2. CDR3 length: 13 residues. Germline CDR1 SQVTM, CDR2 ANQGSEA. V was pared by 4 bases and J by 0 bases, with 1 base of the junction left unmatched. CDR3 residues: CSVGTSDSYEQYF. CDR3 nucleotide sequence: TGCAGCGTTGGGACTAGCGACTCCTACGAGCAGTACTTC.

V and J are TRBV29-1 and TRBJ2-7, with a tentative D call TRBD1 (6 bases). CDR1 is SQVTM and CDR2 is ANQGSEA in the germline V gene. This CDR3 is built from 12 residues. V shed 6 bases and J shed 7 bases, with 16 bases lying between them. The DNA for the CDR3 is TGCAGCGTCGCAGGGGTCTCGGGAGAGCAGTACTTC. This translates into CSVAGVSGEQYF.

V gene TRBV4-2 combines with J gene TRBJ1-1; D not certain. CDR3 length equals 16 residues. CDR1 is LGHNA and CDR2 is YNFKEQ in the germline V gene. V lost 0 bases and J 3 bases, leaving 14 bases between the germline ends. In nucleotides, the CDR3 is TGTGCCAGCAGCCAAGAACACGGAAACACGTACACTGAAGCTTTCTTT. Translated, it gives CASSQEHGNTYTEAFF.

This sequence joins TRBV19 and TRBJ2-3; tentatively, D is TRBD2 (6 bases). Germline-derived CDR1 and CDR2 are LNHDA and SQIVND (reference sequence). There are 12 residues in the CDR3. V was clipped by 5 bases and J by 5 bases, with 8 bases between them. The CDR3 spells CASSWRGDTQYF. The CDR3 region has the DNA TGTGCCAGTAGTTGGCGGGGAGATACGCAGTATTTT.

The chain joins TRBV18 to TRBJ2-2, with unresolved D. Trimming removed 5 bases at V and 6 bases at J, with 16 bases between. This CDR3 is 15 amino acids long. Germline assignment: CDR1 KGHSH and CDR2 LQKENI. The CDR3 nucleotides are TGTGCCAGCTCATCACGGCTCCCTTTGCCCGGGGAGCTGTTTTTT. Its translation: CASSSRLPLPGELFF.

The genes are TRBV7-3 and TRBJ2-1; 12 bases align to TRBD2. Germline V gives CDR1 SGHTA, CDR2 FQGTGA. V shed 5 bases, J shed 10 bases, and the junction held 9 bases outside the gene matches. The CDR3 has 15 residues. CDR3 sequence (DNA): TGTGCCAGCAGCGCAGGACTAGCGGGGTTTATGGAGCAGTTCTTC. It codes for CASSAGLAGFMEQFF.

The chain uses TRBV27 and TRBJ2-7; 9 nucleotides line up with TRBD2. Germline CDR1 reads MNHEY; CDR2 reads SMNVEV (reference sequence). Unmatched junction bases numbered 11, after V lost 5 bases and J lost 3 bases. The CDR3 runs to 16 residues. The CDR3 sequence: CASSPRGGRAYYEQYF. CDR3 coding DNA: TGTGCCAGCAGTCCCAGGGGCGGGAGGGCCTACTACGAGCAGTACTTC.

The chain carries TRBV7-3 and TRBJ2-3; TRBD1 matches at 11 bases. Germline CDR1 and CDR2: SGHTA and FQGTGA. V shed 6 bases, J shed 1 base, and the junction held 3 bases outside the gene matches. This CDR3 has 15 amino acids. The CDR3 sequence: CASSSDRGRTDTQYF. CDR3 sequence (DNA): TGTGCCAGCAGTTCGGACAGGGGGCGCACAGATACGCAGTATTTT.

This chain connects TRBV4-3 to TRBJ2-1, with D unclear. The germline CDR1 and CDR2 sequences are LGHNA and YSLEER. The CDR3 is 17 amino acids. V was trimmed by 1 base and J by 7 bases, leaving 20 bases between them. In DNA form, the CDR3 reads TGCGCCAGCAGCCAAGGCCCCCTAGTAGGGCTTGGGAATGAGCAGTTCTTC. Translating gives CASSQGPLVGLGNEQFF.

This clone was seen a single time. J is TRBJ1-2 and V is TRBV28; D is possibly TRBD1 (5 bases). The ends were cut back, 6 bases at V and 4 bases at J, with 15 bases in the middle. Germline CDR1 is MDHEN and CDR2 is SYDVKM. There are 14 residues in the CDR3. The CDR3 nucleotides read TGTGCCAGCAGCCCTGCGGGGGGGACCTATGGCTACACCTTC. Protein product: CASSPAGGTYGYTF.

This chain uses TRBV15 with TRBJ1-4; D is uncertain. Trimming left V 0 bases short and J 8 bases short, with 16 bases between. From germline, CDR1 is LNHNV and CDR2 YYDKDF (reference sequence). The CDR3 has 16 residues. CDR3 nucleotides: TGTGCCACCAGCAGAGACCTCGGCGGGGTCGGGGAAAAACTGTTTTTT. It codes for CATSRDLGGVGEKLFF.

The chain joins TRBV13 to TRBJ2-7; 10 bases match TRBD1. The J segment lost 5 bases and the V segment lost 6 bases, leaving 10 bases of the junction unmatched. Germline CDR1 PRHDT, CDR2 FYEKMQ (reference sequence). This CDR3 region has 15 residues. The CDR3 spells CASSDTGTGEDEQYF. The CDR3 bases are TGTGCCAGCAGTGACACTGGGACAGGGGAGGACGAGCAGTACTTC.